This TCR beta chain was recorded in a study of cytomegalovirus exposure and HLA in healthy donors. Study at large: HLA-typed donors contributed around 82 million unique TCRs, which were held in an early data release. Study observations and caveats: An analysis was carried out later, and it reportedly showed fewer N-insertions in an Asian-associated ancestry cluster than the approximately 700-donor mean. It was likely that a cluster of highly shared sequence variants was a sequencing artifact. Of the V segments, some could not be distinguished, including TRBV6-2 and TRBV6-3, and were excluded.

Of note for this clone: Antigen unknown.

Germline V gene sequence: CDR1 SNHLY, CDR2 FYNNEI. The CDR3 spans 15 residues. The V gene end was trimmed by 7 bases and the J gene end by 0 bases; junction bases not matched to a gene: 9. The PCR was carried out with 60 Vbeta primers and 13 Jbeta primers. Here immunoSEQ multiplex PCR was the method, and the copy in TCRdb shows in-frame clones only, minus some. The data contain 80,000 to 100,000 clones, roughly four fifths of them seen just once; the ten biggest clones take up under 4.5%. Sequenced: PBMCs. This sequence originates from a female donor in good health and CMV-seropositive. V usage is TRBV2 and J usage is TRBJ2-7; 7 bases align to TRBD2. The CDR3 reads CASTDVAGFSYEQYF. The CDR3 DNA reads TGTGCCAGCACTGACGTAGCGGGCTTCTCCTACGAGCAGTACTTC.